This record concerns one T cell receptor beta chain sequence. MiXCR, run by TCRdb on the reads, gives a single entry per CDR3 protein. The sample has a few hundred thousand distinct CDR3 sequences, over 15% seen once; the top ten hold about 45%. The CDR3 loop spans 15 amino acids. In germline, CDR1 is MNHEY, CDR2 SVGAGI. V dropped 4 bases and J dropped 2 bases, with 14 bases sitting between them. This sample is drawn from a study of T cell repertoires in cytomegalovirus infection. The specimen sequenced was CD8+ T cells from PBMCs. The chain links TRBV6-5 to TRBJ2-5; D could derive from TRBD1 or TRBD2 (5 bases each). The source is a human donor in good health (CMV status not recorded). Some clones in this sample may be carry-over from other donors' samples. CDR3 in DNA: TGTGCCAGCAGTTTCCCGGTTGAGGGGCAAGAGACCCAGTACTTC. It translates to CASSFPVEGQETQYF.